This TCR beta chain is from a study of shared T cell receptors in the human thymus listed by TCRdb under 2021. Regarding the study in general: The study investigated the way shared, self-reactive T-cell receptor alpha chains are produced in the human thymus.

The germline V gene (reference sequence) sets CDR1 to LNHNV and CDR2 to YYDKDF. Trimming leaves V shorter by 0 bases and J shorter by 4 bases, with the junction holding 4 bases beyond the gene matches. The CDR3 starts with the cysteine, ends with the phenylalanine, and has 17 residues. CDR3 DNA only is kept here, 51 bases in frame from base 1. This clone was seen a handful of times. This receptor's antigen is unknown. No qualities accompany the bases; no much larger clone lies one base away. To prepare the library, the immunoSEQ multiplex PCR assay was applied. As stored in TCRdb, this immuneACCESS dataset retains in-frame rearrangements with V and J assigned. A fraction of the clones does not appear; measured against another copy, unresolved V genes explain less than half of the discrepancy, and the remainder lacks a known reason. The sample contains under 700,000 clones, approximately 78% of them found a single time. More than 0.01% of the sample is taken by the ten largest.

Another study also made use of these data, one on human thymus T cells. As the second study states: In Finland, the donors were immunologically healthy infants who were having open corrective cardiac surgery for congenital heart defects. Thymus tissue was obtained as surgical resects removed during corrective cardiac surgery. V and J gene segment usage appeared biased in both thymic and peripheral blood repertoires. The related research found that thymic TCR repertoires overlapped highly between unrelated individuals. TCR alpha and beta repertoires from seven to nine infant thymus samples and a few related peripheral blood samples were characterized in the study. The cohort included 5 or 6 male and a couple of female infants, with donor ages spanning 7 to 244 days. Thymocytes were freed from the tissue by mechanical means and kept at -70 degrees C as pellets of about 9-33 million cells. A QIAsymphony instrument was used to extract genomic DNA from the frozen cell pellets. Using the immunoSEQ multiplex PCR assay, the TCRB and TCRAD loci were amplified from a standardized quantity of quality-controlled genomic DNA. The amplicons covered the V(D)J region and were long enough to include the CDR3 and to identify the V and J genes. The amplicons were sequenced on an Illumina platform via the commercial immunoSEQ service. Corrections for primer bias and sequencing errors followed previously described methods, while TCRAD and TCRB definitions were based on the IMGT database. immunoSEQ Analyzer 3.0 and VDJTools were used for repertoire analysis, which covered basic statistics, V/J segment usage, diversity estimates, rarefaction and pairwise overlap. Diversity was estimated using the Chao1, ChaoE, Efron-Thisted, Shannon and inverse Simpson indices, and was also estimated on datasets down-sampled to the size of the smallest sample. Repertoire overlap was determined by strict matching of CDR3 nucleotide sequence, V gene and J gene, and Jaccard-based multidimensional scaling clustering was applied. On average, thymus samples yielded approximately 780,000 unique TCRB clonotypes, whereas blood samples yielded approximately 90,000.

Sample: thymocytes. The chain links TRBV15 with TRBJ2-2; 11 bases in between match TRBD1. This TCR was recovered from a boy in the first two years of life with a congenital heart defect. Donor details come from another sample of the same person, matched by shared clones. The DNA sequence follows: TGTGCCACCAGCAGAGATCCCGGGACAGGGGGCACCGGGGAGCTGTTTTTT. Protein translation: CATSRDPGTGGTGELFF.